One and the same sample provided the 12 T cell receptor beta chains below, sequenced in a study of T cells in Graves' hyperthyroidism and ophthalmopathy. Amplified regions were TCR beta CDR3 sequences from RNA transcripts. A set of HTBI primers served as the primers for a first-round RT-PCR of the TCR CDR3. MiXCR, run by TCRdb on the multiplex PCR reads, gives a single entry per CDR3 protein. The data contain about 680,000 distinct CDR3 sequences, roughly a third of them singletons. The sample consisted of blood. Every receptor here comes from a woman aged 40-49 years with Graves' hyperthyroidism.

The rearrangement joins TRBV28 to TRBJ1-4; a possible D gene is TRBD1 (5 bases). The ends were cut back, 5 bases at V and 11 bases at J, with 12 bases in the middle. Germline CDR1 MDHEN, CDR2 SYDVKM. The CDR3 contains 12 residues. The CDR3 sequence is CASSPPRGKLFF. CDR3 bases: TGTGCCAGCAGTCCCCCCCGGGGGAAACTGTTTTTT.

The chain has TRBV14 and TRBJ2-7; no reliable D call. Between the trimmed V and J ends, which lost 5 bases and 6 bases, there was a span of 14 bases. The CDR3 contains 13 residues. CDR1 and CDR2 from the germline V gene are SGHDN and FVKESK. The CDR3 DNA is TGTGCCAGCAGCGAAGGGCAAAGGGTCGAGCAGTACTTC. Translation: CASSEGQRVEQYF.

This clonotype was seen repeatedly, ten times or more. One end of the junction varies from germline; a read error may be responsible. V usage is TRBV7-2 and J usage is TRBJ2-5, with D perhaps matching TRBD2 (6 bases). This CDR3 comprises 13 residues. Per the germline V gene, CDR1 is SGHTA and CDR2 is FQGNSA. For the CDR3, the DNA is TGTGCCAGCAGCCTAGCGCCACAAGAGACCCAGTACTTC. It translates to CASSLAPQETQYF.

The rearrangement links TRBV10-3 to TRBJ2-6; possible D gene TRBD1, 6 bases. The V end lost 10 bases, the J end lost 3 bases, and 13 bases lay between the germline ends. The length of the CDR3 is 14 residues. CDR1 is ENHRY and CDR2 is SYGVKD in the germline V gene. The CDR3 here is CASLSGDGANVLTF. CDR3 in DNA: TGTGCCAGCCTATCAGGGGATGGGGCCAACGTCCTGACTTTC.

The V call is TRBV20-1, the J call TRBJ2-7, with 10 bases aligning to TRBD1. V lost 1 base and J lost 0; bases outside the gene matches: 6. This CDR3 comprises 16 residues. Per the germline V gene, CDR1 is DFQATT and CDR2 is SNEGSKA (reference sequence). CDR3 DNA: TGCAGTGCTAGAGCCGCGGACAGGGGGAGCTCCTACGAGCAGTACTTC. Amino acids: CSARAADRGSSYEQYF.

This clonotype was detected a few times. The chain combines TRBV7-8 with TRBJ2-7; D uncertain. The DNA end is a closer match to TRBJ2-1, so the J assignment may be wrong. The CDR3 has 15 residues. The germline V gene encodes CDR1 SGHVS and CDR2 FQNEAQ. CDR3 sequence (DNA): TGTGCCAGCAGCTTTCATTTTGATGGGTACAATGAGCAGTTCTTC. Its translation is CASSFHFDGYNEQFF.

This clonotype was picked up many times. The gene calls are TRBV12-3 or TRBV12-4 and TRBJ1-2; no reliable D call. This CDR3 region has 12 residues. Trimming took off 2 bases at V and 4 bases at J, with 5 bases between the two ends. DNA for the CDR3: TGTGCCAGCAGTTTAAATACCTATGGCTACACCTTC. This translates into CASSLNTYGYTF.

Worth noting for this clonotype: A far larger clone is off by one base, so a read error is likely. J is TRBJ1-2 and V is TRBV7-2; 8 nucleotides agree with TRBD1. This CDR3 spans 13 amino acids. Germline CDR1 reads SGHTA; CDR2 reads FQGNSA. The CDR3 region has the DNA TGTGCCGGCAGCTCCGGACAGGGTGGTGGCTACACCTTC. Protein: CAGSSGQGGGYTF. The whole variable domain, filled in from reference TRBV7-2 and TRBJ1-2, reads GAGVSQSPSNKVTEKGKDVELRCDPISGHTALYWYRQSLGQGLEFLIYFQGNSAPDKSGLPSDRFSAERTGGSVSTLTIQRTQQEDSAVYLCAGSSGQGGGYTFGSGTRLTVV.

CDR3 in DNA: TGTGCCAGCAGTTTACTGGACAGGGGCGAGACCCAGTACTTC. Its protein is CASSLLDRGETQYF. V usage is TRBV7-9 and J usage is TRBJ2-5; 9 bases are a match to TRBD1. Per the germline V gene, CDR1 is SEHNR and CDR2 is FQNEAQ (reference sequence). The CDR3 is 14 residues long. J gave up 5 bases and V 6 bases, and 7 bases lay outside the gene matches.

This clonotype was detected only a few times. The rearrangement uses TRBV19 and TRBJ1-5, with 7 nucleotides matching TRBD1. Germline assignment: CDR1 LNHDA and CDR2 SQIVND (reference sequence). V gave up 7 bases and J gave up 4 bases; unmatched junction bases: 4. The CDR3 is 13 amino acids. The CDR3 DNA sequence: TGTGCCAGTAAAGGCAGGGGGAATCAGCCCCAGCATTTT. Translated, it gives CASKGRGNQPQHF.

A few counts support this clonotype. This chain links TRBV20-1 with TRBJ1-6, with 7 bases fitting TRBD1. CDR1 and CDR2 from the germline V gene are DFQATT and SNEGSKA (reference sequence). V lost 0 bases to trimming and J lost 7 bases; unmatched junction nucleotides: 12. The CDR3 has 17 amino acids. The CDR3 reads CSARDGQDPFTNSPLHF. CDR3 nucleotide sequence: TGCAGTGCTAGAGACGGACAGGATCCGTTTACGAATTCACCCCTCCACTTT.

Ten or more counts support this clonotype. V usage is TRBV20-1 and J usage is TRBJ1-2, with D uncertain. CDR3 length: 15 residues. V shed 3 bases and J shed 6 bases, with 20 bases lying between them. Germline lookup yields CDR1 DFQATT and CDR2 SNEGSKA (reference sequence). CDR3 coding DNA: TGCAGTGCTAGTAGCGCCGAGTCAGCTGGGCATGGCTACACCTTC. Encoded protein: CSASSAESAGHGYTF.